The following is a T cell receptor (beta chain) sequence with its context. Sequencing was performed with immunoSEQ multiplex PCR; in TCRdb, only in-frame clones are kept and a portion is missing. The repertoire consists of approximately 12,000 clones, with approximately 89% occurring once and the leading ten covering 2.2%. This entry belongs to a study of tumor T cells in aggressive B-cell lymphoma. The sample was tumor tissue. The clonotype originates from an adult with diffuse large B cell lymphoma.

The CDR3 region is CASSLGDRGNEQYF. DNA of the CDR3: TGCGCCAGCAGCTTGGGGGACAGGGGGAACGAGCAGTACTTC. The chain is built from TRBV5-1 and TRBJ2-7; 11 nucleotides align to TRBD1. The germline gives CDR1 SGHRS, CDR2 YFSETQ. CDR3 length: 14 amino acids. The V gene end was trimmed by 0 bases and the J gene end by 5 bases; junction bases not matched to a gene: 1.